Below are 7 T cell receptor beta chains sequenced from a single sample in a study of shared clonotypes between healthy human individuals. Assay: immunoSEQ multiplex PCR; the TCRdb copy retains only in-frame clones and omits some. In the table there are 650,000 to 700,000 clones, around 91% of which are singletons. Sequencing was carried out using memory CD8+ T cells from PBMCs. Subset denoted: CD45RO+ cells pooled with CCR7-negative TemRA cells. The receptors were sampled from a young man in good health. Some clones in this sample may be carry-over from other donors' samples.

J is TRBJ2-1 and V is TRBV9, with D perhaps TRBD1 (6 bases). Trimming left V 3 bases short and J 2 bases short, with 12 bases between. Germline loops: CDR1 SGDLS, CDR2 YYNGEE. The CDR3 length is 15 residues. CDR3 region: CASSADRTPYNEQFF. CDR3 DNA sequence: TGTGCCAGCAGCGCCGACAGGACCCCCTACAATGAGCAGTTCTTC. The full variable domain, in which reference TRBV9 and TRBJ2-1 provide the parts outside the CDR3, is DSGVTQTPKHLITATGQRVTLRCSPRSGDLSVYWYQQSLDQGLQFLIQYYNGEERAKGNILERFSAQQFPDLHSELNLSSLELGDSALYFCASSADRTPYNEQFFGPGTRLTVL.

The chain couples TRBV5-4 to TRBJ1-1; D is possibly TRBD1 (5 bases). The V and J ends lost 0 bases and 3 bases respectively, with 12 bases between them. Germline assignment: CDR1 SGHNT and CDR2 YYREEE (reference sequence). This CDR3 is built from 15 residues. In nucleotides, the CDR3 is TGTGCCAGCAGCTTGGGATGGGGGGTGGACACTGAAGCTTTCTTT. It codes for CASSLGWGVDTEAFF. Full variable domain (rest looked up from reference TRBV5-4 and TRBJ1-1): ETGVTQSPTHLIKTRGQQVTLRCSSQSGHNTVSWYQQALGQGPQFIFQYYREEENGRGNFPPRFSGLQFPNYSSELNVNALELDDSALYLCASSLGWGVDTEAFFGQGTRLTVV.

The chain uses TRBV7-6 and TRBJ2-2, with D maybe TRBD1 (6 bases). The V end lost 5 bases, the J end lost 6 bases, and 16 bases lay between the germline ends. CDR3 length equals 15 residues. Germline loops: CDR1 SGHVS, CDR2 FNYEAQ. CDR3 bases: TGTGCCAGCAGCCTCCGGACAGAGGGGGCCGGGGAGCTGTTTTTT. Translating gives CASSLRTEGAGELFF.

The chain employs TRBV28 and TRBJ2-5, with 9 bases lining up with TRBD2. Germline V gene data show CDR1 as MDHEN and CDR2 as SYDVKM. The CDR3 length is 15 residues. With 6 bases clipped from V and 4 bases from J, the junction kept 9 bases outside the gene matches. The CDR3 sequence is CASSLRRLAAETQYF. The CDR3, as DNA: TGTGCCAGCAGCCTACGGCGACTAGCGGCAGAGACCCAGTACTTC.

To note about this clone: Other DNA variants within this sample encode the same CDR3. The chain uses TRBV11-2 and TRBJ2-7; D might be TRBD1 (6 bases). The CDR3 has 13 amino acids. V gave up 2 bases and J gave up 3 bases, with 8 bases separating them. In germline, CDR1 is SGHAT, CDR2 FQNNGV. The CDR3 loop reads CASSLTGFYEQYF. The CDR3 DNA is TGTGCCAGCAGCTTAACAGGGTTCTACGAGCAGTACTTC.

The chain carries TRBV4-1 and TRBJ2-7, with 7 bases aligning to TRBD2. The CDR3 contains 15 residues. The V gene end was trimmed by 6 bases and the J gene end by 0 bases; junction bases not matched to a gene: 8. Germline V gene sequence: CDR1 MGHRA, CDR2 YSYEKL. The CDR3 spells CASSLQLALSYEQYF. The CDR3, as DNA: TGCGCCAGCAGTCTCCAACTAGCGCTCTCCTACGAGCAGTACTTC.

Worth noting for this clone: A single base is all that separates this from a far larger clone, so a read error is likely. The gene calls are TRBV28 and TRBJ1-1; tentative D call: TRBD1 (5 bases). The V gene's germline CDR1 is MDHEN and CDR2 SYDVKM. The CDR3 sequence is 12 residues long. V lost 11 bases to trimming and J lost 4 bases, with 14 bases between them. The CDR3 region is CACNPQGTEAFF. The DNA for the CDR3 is TGTGCCTGCAACCCTCAGGGCACTGAAGCTTTCTTT.